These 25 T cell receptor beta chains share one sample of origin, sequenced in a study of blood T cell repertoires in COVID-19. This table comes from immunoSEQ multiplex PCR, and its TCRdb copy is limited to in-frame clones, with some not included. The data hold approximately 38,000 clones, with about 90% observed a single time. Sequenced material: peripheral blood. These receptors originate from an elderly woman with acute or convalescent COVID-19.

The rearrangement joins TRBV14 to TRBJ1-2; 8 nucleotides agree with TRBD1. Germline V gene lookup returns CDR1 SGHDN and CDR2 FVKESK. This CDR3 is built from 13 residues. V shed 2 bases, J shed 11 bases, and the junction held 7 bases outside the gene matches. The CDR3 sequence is CASSQPDREKYTF. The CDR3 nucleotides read TGTGCCAGCAGCCAACCGGACAGGGAGAAGTACACCTTC.

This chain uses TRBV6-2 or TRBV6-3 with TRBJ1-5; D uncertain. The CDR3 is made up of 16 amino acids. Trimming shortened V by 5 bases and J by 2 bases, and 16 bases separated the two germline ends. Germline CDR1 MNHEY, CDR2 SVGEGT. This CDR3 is CASSNDQPGGNQPQHF. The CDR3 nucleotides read TGTGCCAGCAGTAACGACCAGCCCGGAGGCAATCAGCCCCAGCATTTT.

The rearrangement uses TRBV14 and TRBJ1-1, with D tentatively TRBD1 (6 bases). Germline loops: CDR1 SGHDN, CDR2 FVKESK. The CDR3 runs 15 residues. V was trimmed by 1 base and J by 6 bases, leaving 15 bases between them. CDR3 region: CASSQAWGRGAEAFF. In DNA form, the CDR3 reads TGTGCCAGCAGCCAAGCATGGGGCAGGGGTGCTGAAGCTTTCTTT.

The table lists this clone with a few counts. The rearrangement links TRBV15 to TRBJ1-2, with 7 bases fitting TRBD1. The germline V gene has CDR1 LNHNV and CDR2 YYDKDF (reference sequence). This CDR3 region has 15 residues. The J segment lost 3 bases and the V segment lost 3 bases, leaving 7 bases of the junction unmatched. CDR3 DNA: TGTGCCACCAGCAGGGACACGACAGGGTACTATGGCTACACCTTC. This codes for CATSRDTTGYYGYTF.

The CDR3 loop reads CASSPRDRGDYGYTF. The DNA of the CDR3 is TGTGCCAGCAGCCCCCGGGACAGGGGGGACTATGGCTACACCTTC. The chain joins TRBV5-8 to TRBJ1-2; TRBD1 matches 11 bases. Germline assignment: CDR1 SGHTS and CDR2 YDEGEE. After removal of 4 bases from V and 3 bases from J, the junction contained 5 bases not matched to a gene. This CDR3 is 15 amino acids long.

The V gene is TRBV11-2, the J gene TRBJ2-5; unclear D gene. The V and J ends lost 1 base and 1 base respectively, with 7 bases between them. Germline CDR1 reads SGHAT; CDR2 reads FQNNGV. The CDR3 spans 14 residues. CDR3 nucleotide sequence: TGTGCCAGCAGCTTAGCACATCCCCAAGAGACCCAGTACTTC. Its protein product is CASSLAHPQETQYF.

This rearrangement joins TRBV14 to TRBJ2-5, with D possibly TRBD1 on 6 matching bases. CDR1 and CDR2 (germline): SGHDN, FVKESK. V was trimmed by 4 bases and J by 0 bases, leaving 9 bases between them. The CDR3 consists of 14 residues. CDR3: CASSPYRDQETQYF. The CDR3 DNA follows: TGTGCCAGCAGCCCTTACAGGGACCAAGAGACCCAGTACTTC.

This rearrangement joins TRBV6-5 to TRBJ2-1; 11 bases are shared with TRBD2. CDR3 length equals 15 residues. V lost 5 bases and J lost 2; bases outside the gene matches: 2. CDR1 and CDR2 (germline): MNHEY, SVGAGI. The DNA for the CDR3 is TGTGCCAGCAGTCAACTAGCGGGGGCCTACAATGAGCAGTTCTTC. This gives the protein CASSQLAGAYNEQFF.

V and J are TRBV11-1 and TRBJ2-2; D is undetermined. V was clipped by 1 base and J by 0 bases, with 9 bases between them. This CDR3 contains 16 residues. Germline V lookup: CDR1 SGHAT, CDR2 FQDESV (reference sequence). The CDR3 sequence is CASSLVATPNTGELFF. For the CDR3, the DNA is TGTGCCAGCAGCTTAGTGGCGACTCCGAACACCGGGGAGCTGTTTTTT.

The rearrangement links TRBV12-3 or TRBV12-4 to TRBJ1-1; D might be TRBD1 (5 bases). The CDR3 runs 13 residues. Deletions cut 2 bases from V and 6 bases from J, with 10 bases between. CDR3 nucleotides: TGTGCCAGCAGTTTATGGGGGGGAGCTGAAGCTTTCTTT. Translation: CASSLWGGAEAFF.

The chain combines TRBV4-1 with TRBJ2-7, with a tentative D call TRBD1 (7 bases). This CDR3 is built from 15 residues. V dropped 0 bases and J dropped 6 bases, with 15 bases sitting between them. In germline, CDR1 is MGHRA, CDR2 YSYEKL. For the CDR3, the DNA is TGCGCCAGCAGCCAAGAGACAGGGAGGAGTTCCGAGCAGTACTTC. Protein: CASSQETGRSSEQYF.

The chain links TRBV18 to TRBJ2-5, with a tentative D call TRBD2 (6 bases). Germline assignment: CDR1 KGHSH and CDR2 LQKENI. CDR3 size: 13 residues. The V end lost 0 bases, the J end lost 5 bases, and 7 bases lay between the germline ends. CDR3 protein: CASSPPGLETQYF. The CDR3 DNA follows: TGTGCCAGCTCACCACCGGGACTTGAGACCCAGTACTTC.

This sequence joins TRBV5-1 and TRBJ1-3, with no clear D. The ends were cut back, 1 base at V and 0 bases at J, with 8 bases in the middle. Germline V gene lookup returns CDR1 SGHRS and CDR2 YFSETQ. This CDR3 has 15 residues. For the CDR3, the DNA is TGCGCCAGCAGCTTGCTCGGGAGCTCTGGAAACACCATATATTTT. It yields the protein CASSLLGSSGNTIYF. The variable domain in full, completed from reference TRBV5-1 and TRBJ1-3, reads KAGVTQTPRYLIKTRGQQVTLSCSPISGHRSVSWYQQTPGQGLQFLFEYFSETQRNKGNFPGRFSGRQFSNSRSEMNVSTLELGDSALYLCASSLLGSSGNTIYFGEGSWLTVV.

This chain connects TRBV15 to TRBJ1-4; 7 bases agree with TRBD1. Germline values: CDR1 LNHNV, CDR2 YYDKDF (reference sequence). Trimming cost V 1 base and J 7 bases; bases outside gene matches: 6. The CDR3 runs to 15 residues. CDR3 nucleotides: TGTGCCACCAGCAGAGGACAGGGAGTTGTTGAAAAACTGTTTTTT. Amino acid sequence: CATSRGQGVVEKLFF.

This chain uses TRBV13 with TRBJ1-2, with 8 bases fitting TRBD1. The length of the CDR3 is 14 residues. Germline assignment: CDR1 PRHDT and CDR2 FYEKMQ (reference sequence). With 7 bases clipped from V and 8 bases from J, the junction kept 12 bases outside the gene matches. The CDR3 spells CASNFRTGRVGYTF. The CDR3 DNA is TGTGCCAGCAACTTTCGGACAGGGAGGGTAGGCTACACCTTC.

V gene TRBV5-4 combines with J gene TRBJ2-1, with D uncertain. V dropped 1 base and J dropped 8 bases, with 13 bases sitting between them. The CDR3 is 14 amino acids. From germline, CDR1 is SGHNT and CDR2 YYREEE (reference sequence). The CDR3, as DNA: TGTGCCAGCAGCTTGCCACGACGGGTCGATGAGCAGTTCTTC. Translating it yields CASSLPRRVDEQFF.

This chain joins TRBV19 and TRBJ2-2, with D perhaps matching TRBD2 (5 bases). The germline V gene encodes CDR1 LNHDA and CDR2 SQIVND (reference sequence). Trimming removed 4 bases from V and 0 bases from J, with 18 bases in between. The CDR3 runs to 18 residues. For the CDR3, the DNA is TGTGCCAGTAGTACATACCACCTCTCCGGGGCGAACACCGGGGAGCTGTTTTTT. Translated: CASSTYHLSGANTGELFF.

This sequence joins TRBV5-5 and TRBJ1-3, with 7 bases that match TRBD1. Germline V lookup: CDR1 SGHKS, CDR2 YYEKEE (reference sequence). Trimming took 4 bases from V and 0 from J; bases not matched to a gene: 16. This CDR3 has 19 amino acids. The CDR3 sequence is CASSRRDSTNFRSGNTIYF. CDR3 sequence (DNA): TGTGCCAGCAGCCGCCGGGACAGTACTAATTTTCGCTCTGGAAACACCATATATTTT.

The CDR3 loop is CASSLAGVSSNEQFF. In DNA form, the CDR3 reads TGCGCCAGCAGTCTAGCGGGGGTTTCTTCAAATGAGCAGTTCTTC. The rearrangement uses TRBV5-1 and TRBJ2-1, with 10 positions matching TRBD2. After removal of 5 bases from V and 7 bases from J, the junction contained 9 bases not matched to a gene. Germline assignment: CDR1 SGHRS and CDR2 YFSETQ. The CDR3 sequence is 15 residues long.

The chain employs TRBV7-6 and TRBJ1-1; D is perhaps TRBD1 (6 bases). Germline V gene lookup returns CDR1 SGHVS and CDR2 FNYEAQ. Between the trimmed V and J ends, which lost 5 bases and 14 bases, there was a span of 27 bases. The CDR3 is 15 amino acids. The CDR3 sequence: CASSLGGRVGQKLFF. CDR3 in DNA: TGTGCCAGCAGCCTAGGGGGGCGTGTTGGACAGAAGTTGTTCTTT.

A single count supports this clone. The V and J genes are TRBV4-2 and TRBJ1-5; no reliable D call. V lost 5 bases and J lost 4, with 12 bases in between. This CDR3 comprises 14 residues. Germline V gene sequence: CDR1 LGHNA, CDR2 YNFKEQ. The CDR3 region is CASSYSEGNQPQHF. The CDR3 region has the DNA TGTGCCAGCAGCTACTCGGAGGGAAATCAGCCCCAGCATTTT.

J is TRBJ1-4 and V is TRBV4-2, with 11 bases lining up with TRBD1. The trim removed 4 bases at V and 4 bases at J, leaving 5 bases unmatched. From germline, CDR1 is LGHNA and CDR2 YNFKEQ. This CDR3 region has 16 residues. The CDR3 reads CASSPGTGGRNEKLFF. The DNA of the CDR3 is TGTGCCAGCAGCCCCGGGACAGGGGGACGTAATGAAAAACTGTTTTTT.

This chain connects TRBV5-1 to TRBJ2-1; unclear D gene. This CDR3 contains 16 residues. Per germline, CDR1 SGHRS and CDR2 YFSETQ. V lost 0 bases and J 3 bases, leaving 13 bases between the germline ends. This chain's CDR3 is CASSLAGGSNYNEQFF. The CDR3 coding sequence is TGCGCCAGCAGCTTGGCGGGTGGTTCGAACTACAATGAGCAGTTCTTC.

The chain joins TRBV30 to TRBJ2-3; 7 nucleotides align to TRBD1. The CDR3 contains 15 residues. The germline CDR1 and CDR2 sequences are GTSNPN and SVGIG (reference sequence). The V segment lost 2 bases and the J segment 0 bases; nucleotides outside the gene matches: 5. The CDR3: CAWSRTGTSTDTQYF. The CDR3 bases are TGTGCCTGGAGTAGGACAGGAACTAGCACAGATACGCAGTATTTT.

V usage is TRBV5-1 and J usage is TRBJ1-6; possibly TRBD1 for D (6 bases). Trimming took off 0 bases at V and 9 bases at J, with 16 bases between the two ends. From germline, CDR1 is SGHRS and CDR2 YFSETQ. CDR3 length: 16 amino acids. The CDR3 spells CASSLGQVARGSPLHF. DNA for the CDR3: TGCGCCAGCAGCTTGGGACAGGTCGCTAGGGGTTCACCCCTCCACTTT.